These 24 T cell receptor beta chains were sequenced from one sample in a study of blood T cells in healthy people across ages. A sample-barcoded 5' primer and a J-beta primer mix were used in a second PCR of roughly 6 to 11 cycles. TCRdb independently ran MiXCR on the 5' RACE reads; one entry per CDR3 protein. The table lists about 1.6 million distinct CDR3 sequences, approximately 32% of them singletons. The sample consisted of blood. These receptor sequences come from a woman between 25 and 40 years old in good health.

Concerning this clonotype itself: A read error may account for a junction end that differs from germline. This sequence joins TRBV20-1 and TRBJ2-5; 7 bases are shared with TRBD2. Germline V gives CDR1 DFQATT, CDR2 SNEGSKA (reference sequence). This CDR3 contains 15 residues. Here the CDR3 DNA reads TGCAGTGCTAGGGGGACTATCCGGTACCAAGAGACCCCGTACTTC. Translation gives CSARGTIRYQETPYF.

V gene TRBV6-4 combines with J gene TRBJ2-4; 8 bases are shared with TRBD1. The V segment lost 10 bases and the J segment 13 bases; nucleotides outside the gene matches: 15. CDR1 and CDR2 from the germline V gene are MRHNA and SNTAGT. The CDR3 length is 13 residues. CDR3 DNA: TGTGCCACCAGGGGGCACCGGCCCTACGGGCAGTACTTC. Its protein is CATRGHRPYGQYF.

The rearrangement uses TRBV18 and TRBJ1-5, with 8 bases fitting TRBD1. Germline V gene data show CDR1 as KGHSH and CDR2 as LQKENI. The CDR3 totals 16 residues. Trimming cost V 5 bases and J 6 bases; bases outside gene matches: 12. The DNA of the CDR3 is TGTGCCAGCTCATCAGGAGACAGGGGCTTGTTTCAGCCCCAGCATTTT. Translating it yields CASSSGDRGLFQPQHF.

For this clonotype: Germline and junction disagree at one end, which may indicate a read error. The CDR3 DNA is TGCGCCTGGAAGGGACTAGCAGCCTACGAGCAGTACTTC. It translates to CAWKGLAAYEQYF. The chain combines TRBV30 with TRBJ2-7, with 9 bases identical to TRBD2. Germline V gene sequence: CDR1 GTSNPN, CDR2 SVGIG (reference sequence). The length of the CDR3 is 13 residues.

This clonotype was found many times. The chain couples TRBV2 to TRBJ2-1; perhaps TRBD2 as D (5 bases). V dropped 2 bases and J dropped 0 bases, with 8 bases sitting between them. CDR3 length: 15 residues. The V gene's germline CDR1 is SNHLY and CDR2 FYNNEI. Written as DNA, the CDR3 is TGTGCCAGCAGTGAAAGCGGAAGCTCCTACAATGAGCAGTTCTTC. Its protein is CASSESGSSYNEQFF.

The chain combines TRBV24-1 with TRBJ2-2; TRBD2 aligns across 7 bases. The CDR3 contains 15 residues. J was trimmed by 4 bases and V by 7 bases; bases with no gene match: 8. Per germline, CDR1 KGHDR and CDR2 SFDVKD. CDR3 sequence (DNA): TGTGCCACCAGGGGCCCAGCGGGAACCACCGGGGAGCTGTTTTTT. Amino acids: CATRGPAGTTGELFF.

V usage is TRBV20-1 and J usage is TRBJ2-3; 13 bases align to TRBD2. The CDR3 covers 16 residues. V was clipped by 6 bases and J by 0 bases; unmatched bases: 6. Germline loops: CDR1 DFQATT, CDR2 SNEGSKA (reference sequence). The CDR3, as DNA: TGCAGTGCAACTAGCGGGGGGGCCACTAGCACAGATACGCAGTATTTT. Its translation: CSATSGGATSTDTQYF.

The chain couples TRBV27 to TRBJ2-1; either TRBD1 or TRBD2 may supply D (5 bases each). Trimming took off 6 bases at V and 10 bases at J, with 25 bases between the two ends. From germline, CDR1 is MNHEY and CDR2 SMNVEV (reference sequence). The CDR3 sequence is 16 residues long. As DNA, the CDR3 is TGTGCCAGCAGCCGCCAACTGGCCAAAGGAGAGGGGGAGCAGTTCTTC. Translation: CASSRQLAKGEGEQFF.

This clonotype has a handful of counts. This chain links TRBV2 with TRBJ2-7, with 7 bases matching TRBD2. The germline gives CDR1 SNHLY, CDR2 FYNNEI. Trimming cost V 2 bases and J 2 bases; bases outside gene matches: 6. The CDR3 length is 15 residues. CDR3 coding DNA: TGTGCCAGCAGTGAACGGGGGGAGGGCCCCTACGAGCAGTACTTC. Protein sequence: CASSERGEGPYEQYF.

In its sample, this clonotype was seen a few times. The CDR3, as DNA: TGTGCCAGCAGCGTGGGAGAAGCCTTGTACGAGCAGTACTTC. Its protein is CASSVGEALYEQYF. The J gene is TRBJ2-7, the V gene TRBV7-9; possible D gene TRBD2, 5 bases. Germline values: CDR1 SEHNR, CDR2 FQNEAQ (reference sequence). The CDR3 extends over 14 amino acids. V lost 5 bases to trimming and J lost 4 bases, with 15 bases between them.

The chain links TRBV30 to TRBJ2-5, with 8 nucleotides matching TRBD2. The CDR3 spans 12 residues. With V trimmed by 3 bases and J by 13 bases, 10 bases remained unmatched. Per the germline V gene, CDR1 is GTSNPN and CDR2 is SVGIG (reference sequence). The CDR3 bases are TGTGCCTGGAGGGTCCTAGCGGGTAAGATGTACTTC. It codes for CAWRVLAGKMYF.

This sequence joins TRBV3-1 and TRBJ2-5; D gene unclear. V gave up 0 bases and J gave up 2 bases, with 13 bases separating them. The CDR3 spans 16 residues. Germline V gene data show CDR1 as LGHDT and CDR2 as YNNKEL (reference sequence). CDR3 protein: CASSQDHRQEQETQYF. The CDR3 region has the DNA TGTGCCAGCAGCCAAGATCATCGGCAGGAACAAGAGACCCAGTACTTC.

This chain connects TRBV6-5 to TRBJ1-5; no clear D gene. The CDR3 runs 15 residues. Germline CDR1 is MNHEY and CDR2 is SVGAGI. Trimming pared 6 bases from V and 2 bases from J, leaving 14 bases between. Written as DNA, the CDR3 is TGTGCCAGCAGCCCCCGGGATACTTGCAATCAGCCCCAGCATTTT. Translation gives CASSPRDTCNQPQHF.

In its sample, this clonotype was seen many times. The CDR3 spells CASSRRQGRGNEQFF. The CDR3 nucleotides are TGCGCCAGCAGCCGTCGACAGGGTCGGGGTAATGAGCAGTTCTTC. V is TRBV4-1 and J is TRBJ2-1, with TRBD1 matching 7 bases. V was clipped by 4 bases and J by 7 bases; unmatched bases: 10. This CDR3 has 15 residues. Germline CDR1 MGHRA, CDR2 YSYEKL.

V usage is TRBV25-1 and J usage is TRBJ1-6; 11 positions match TRBD1. This CDR3 comprises 15 residues. The V and J ends lost 3 bases and 15 bases, in that order; junction bases with no gene match: 10. Germline lookup yields CDR1 MGHDK and CDR2 SYGVNS. CDR3 bases: TGTGCCAGCAGTGACCGGACAGGGGGCCTGGTCGGCCTCCACTTT. Translating it yields CASSDRTGGLVGLHF. Full variable domain (missing parts from reference TRBV25-1 and TRBJ1-6): EADIYQTPRYLVIGTGKKITLECSQTMGHDKMYWYQQDPGMELHLIHYSYGVNSTEKGDLSSESTVSRIRTEHFPLTLESARPSHTSQYLCASSDRTGGLVGLHFGNGTRLTVT.

This clonotype was found a few times. This chain connects TRBV20-1 to TRBJ2-5; TRBD1 might be the D (7 bases). Germline-derived CDR1 and CDR2 are DFQATT and SNEGSKA (reference sequence). This CDR3 has 13 amino acids. V was pared by 5 bases and J by 3 bases, with 13 bases between. The CDR3 DNA is TGCAGTGCTTTTCAGGGGGGCAAAGAGACCCAGTACTTC. Its protein is CSAFQGGKETQYF.

Of note for this clonotype: Germline is not matched at one junction end, which may reflect a read error. V gene TRBV27 combines with J gene TRBJ2-7, with 8 bases that match TRBD2. This CDR3 contains 15 residues. The V gene's germline CDR1 is MNHEY and CDR2 SMNVEV (reference sequence). The DNA of the CDR3 is TGTGCCAGCAGTATATCTCCGGGACTAGAATCCGAGCAGTACTTC. Encoded protein: CASSISPGLESEQYF.

This clonotype was seen a few times. The gene calls are TRBV29-1 and TRBJ1-5; D not resolved. V was trimmed by 3 bases and J by 11 bases, leaving 17 bases between them. CDR1 and CDR2 from the germline V gene are SQVTM and ANQGSEA. This CDR3 region has 13 residues. The CDR3 DNA is TGCAGCGTTGACTTCGGTATCAAAGAGACCCAGCATTTT. This sequence encodes CSVDFGIKETQHF.

The chain joins TRBV7-9 to TRBJ2-3; D is possibly TRBD1 or TRBD2 (6 bases each). The V end lost 10 bases, the J end lost 3 bases, and 17 bases lay between the germline ends. The CDR3 totals 14 residues. Germline V gene lookup returns CDR1 SEHNR and CDR2 FQNEAQ (reference sequence). CDR3 residues: CATKYGGGTDTQYF. The DNA of the CDR3 is TGTGCCACGAAGTACGGGGGCGGAACAGATACGCAGTATTTT.

This clonotype was detected only once. The chain joins TRBV6-5 to TRBJ1-1; D not certain. V lost 6 bases to trimming and J lost 3 bases, with 20 bases between them. The CDR3 sequence is 16 residues long. Germline loops: CDR1 MNHEY, CDR2 SVGAGI. This CDR3 reads CASRGSNGFLDTEAFF. The CDR3 region has the DNA TGTGCCAGCAGAGGTAGTAATGGGTTCTTGGACACTGAAGCTTTCTTT.

This clonotype has more than one count but fewer than ten. The chain joins TRBV20-1 to TRBJ2-7, with D possibly matching TRBD1 (6 bases). Germline-derived CDR1 and CDR2 are DFQATT and SNEGSKA (reference sequence). The CDR3 loop spans 13 amino acids. The germline V and J ends were trimmed by 1 base and 5 bases, with 12 bases remaining between them. In DNA form, the CDR3 reads TGCAGTGCTAGAGCGAAAACAGGGAACGAGCAGTACTTC. Protein: CSARAKTGNEQYF.

The V call is TRBV2, the J call TRBJ1-2; D is uncertain. The CDR3 consists of 13 residues. The germline gives CDR1 SNHLY, CDR2 FYNNEI. Trimming left V 11 bases short and J 5 bases short, with 18 bases between. The CDR3 nucleotides are TGTGCCGGCATTCGGGGTTGGTCTTATGGCTACACCTTC. It encodes CAGIRGWSYGYTF.

J is TRBJ2-2 and V is TRBV20-1; 14 bases map to TRBD2. The germline CDR1 and CDR2 sequences are DFQATT and SNEGSKA (reference sequence). The CDR3 consists of 16 residues. The junction had 7 bases not matched to a gene; V was cut back by 6 bases and J by 4 bases. The CDR3 protein is CSAGTSGSHSTGELFF. In DNA, the CDR3 is TGCAGTGCCGGGACTAGCGGGAGCCATAGCACCGGGGAGCTGTTTTTT.

The rearrangement joins TRBV9 to TRBJ1-2; D is undetermined. Germline loops: CDR1 SGDLS, CDR2 YYNGEE. Trimming removed 3 bases from V and 8 bases from J, with 5 bases in between. The CDR3 contains 10 residues. For the CDR3, the DNA is TGTGCCAGCAGCGGACCGGGCTACACCTTC. Protein product: CASSGPGYTF.